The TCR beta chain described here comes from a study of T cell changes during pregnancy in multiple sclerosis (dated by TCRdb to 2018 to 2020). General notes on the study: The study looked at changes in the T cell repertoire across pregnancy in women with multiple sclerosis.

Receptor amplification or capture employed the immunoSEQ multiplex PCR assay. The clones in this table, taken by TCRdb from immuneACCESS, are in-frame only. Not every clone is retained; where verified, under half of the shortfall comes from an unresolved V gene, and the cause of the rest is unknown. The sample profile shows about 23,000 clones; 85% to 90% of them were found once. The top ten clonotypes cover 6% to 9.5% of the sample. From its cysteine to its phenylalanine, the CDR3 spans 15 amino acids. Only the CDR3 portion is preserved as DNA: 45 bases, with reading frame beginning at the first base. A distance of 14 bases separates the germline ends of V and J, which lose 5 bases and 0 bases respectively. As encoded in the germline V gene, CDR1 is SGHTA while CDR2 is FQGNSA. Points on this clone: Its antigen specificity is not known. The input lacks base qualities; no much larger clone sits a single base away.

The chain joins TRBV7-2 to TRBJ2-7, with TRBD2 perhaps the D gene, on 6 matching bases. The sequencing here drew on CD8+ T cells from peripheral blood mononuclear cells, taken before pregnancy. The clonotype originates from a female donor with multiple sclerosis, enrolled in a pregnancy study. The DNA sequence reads TGTGCCAGCAGCCCGTCGGACTACATCTCCTACGAGCAGTACTTC. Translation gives CASSPSDYISYEQYF.